This paragraph covers one TCR beta chain sequence. Its antigen is still unknown. Each CDR3 protein gets one entry after TCRdb re-called the reads with MiXCR. This table holds 550,000 to 700,000 distinct CDR3 sequences, 40% found once. This CDR3 is 16 amino acids long. Germline CDR1 reads ENHRY; CDR2 reads SYGVKD. Trimming stripped 0 bases from V and 3 bases from J, with 12 bases between. This sample is drawn from a study of T cell repertoires in cytomegalovirus infection. The gene calls are TRBV10-3 and TRBJ2-1, with D perhaps matching TRBD2 (5 bases). This receptor was taken from a human donor in good health (CMV status not recorded). Some clones in this sample may be carry-over from other donors' samples. This specimen consisted of cultured PBMCs, obtained from culture after CMV antigen stimulation. CDR3 in DNA: TGTGCCATCAGTGAGTCGCGCGACTATTACTACAATGAGCAGTTCTTC. Its translation is CAISESRDYYYNEQFF.